Each of the 30 T cell receptor beta chains below was sequenced from the same sample in a study of control samples from healthy donors and cancer patients. Produced via immunoSEQ multiplex PCR; TCRdb's table is partial and in-frame only. The table has 57,000 or so clones, about 90% seen once. The sample was PBMCs. These receptor sequences come from a man in his 60s with colorectal cancer.

The chain recombines TRBV18 with TRBJ2-7, with D perhaps assigned TRBD1 or TRBD2 (5 bases each). The CDR3 has 16 residues. V was cut by 3 bases and J by 7 bases, with 22 bases left in between. Germline loops: CDR1 KGHSH, CDR2 LQKENI. The CDR3 region is CASSPAGRQSLREQYF. CDR3 bases: TGTGCCAGCTCACCGGCAGGGAGACAGTCCCTTCGGGAGCAGTACTTC.

The table lists this clone with a count of one. The chain is built from TRBV6-2 or TRBV6-3 and TRBJ2-6; no firm D call. V was clipped by 2 bases and J by 0 bases, with 2 bases between them. The CDR3 is 14 residues long. Germline loops: CDR1 MNHEY, CDR2 SVGEGT. The CDR3: CASSYSSGANVLTF. Here the CDR3 DNA reads TGTGCCAGCAGTTACAGCTCTGGGGCCAACGTCCTGACTTTC.

This clone was recorded once. The J gene is TRBJ2-1, the V gene TRBV4-3; a possible D gene is TRBD2 (6 bases). Trimming left V 1 base short and J 4 bases short, with 17 bases between. The CDR3 contains 17 residues. Germline CDR1 LGHNA, CDR2 YSLEER. The CDR3, as DNA: TGCGCCAGCAGCCAAGGAATCGCCAGCGGGCCTTACAATGAGCAGTTCTTC. This sequence encodes CASSQGIASGPYNEQFF.

This chain links TRBV9 with TRBJ1-2; 10 bases agree with TRBD1. V was pared by 3 bases and J by 3 bases, with 2 bases of the junction left unmatched. The CDR3 has 14 residues. Germline CDR1 SGDLS, CDR2 YYNGEE. This CDR3 is CASSDGTGDYGYTF. The CDR3 DNA reads TGTGCCAGCAGCGACGGGACAGGGGACTATGGCTACACCTTC.

A few counts support this clone. The V and J genes are TRBV12-3 or TRBV12-4 and TRBJ1-5; a weak D match, TRBD1 (5 bases). The V and J ends lost 9 bases and 3 bases respectively, with 12 bases between them. This CDR3 is built from 13 residues. The CDR3 spells CASARDLNQPQHF. The CDR3 DNA follows: TGTGCCAGTGCTCGGGACCTCAATCAGCCCCAGCATTTT.

The chain recombines TRBV19 with TRBJ2-7; TRBD1 aligns across 11 bases. The length of the CDR3 is 16 residues. Trimming took 4 bases from V and 1 from J; bases not matched to a gene: 6. Germline CDR1 and CDR2: LNHDA and SQIVND (reference sequence). CDR3 region: CASSTGTGGGSYEQYF. The CDR3 coding sequence is TGTGCCAGTAGTACAGGGACAGGGGGAGGGTCCTACGAGCAGTACTTC.

The chain couples TRBV10-1 to TRBJ2-5; D unclear. Germline values: CDR1 WNHNN, CDR2 SYGVQD (reference sequence). The CDR3 is made up of 13 amino acids. V was trimmed by 3 bases and J by 5 bases, leaving 10 bases between them. The CDR3 is CASSDHSSETQYF. DNA of the CDR3: TGCGCCAGCAGTGACCACAGCTCCGAGACCCAGTACTTC.

This clone was counted once. The rearrangement joins TRBV27 to TRBJ2-7, with 11 bases fitting TRBD1. Looked up from germline, CDR1 is MNHEY and CDR2 is SMNVEV (reference sequence). Trimming removed 5 bases from V and 4 bases from J; junction bases left unmatched: 4. The CDR3 is 14 amino acids. As DNA, the CDR3 is TGTGCCAGCAGTCCGGGACAGGGGGGATACGAGCAGTACTTC. Its translation: CASSPGQGGYEQYF.

V gene TRBV30 combines with J gene TRBJ2-3; 7 positions match TRBD2. The germline gives CDR1 GTSNPN, CDR2 SVGIG (reference sequence). The CDR3 runs 14 residues. Trimming took 3 bases from V and 2 from J; bases not matched to a gene: 5. In DNA form, the CDR3 reads TGTGCCTGGAGGGAGAGCGGGGTCACAGATACGCAGTATTTT. Translating it yields CAWRESGVTDTQYF.

The gene calls are TRBV6-5 and TRBJ2-1; 9 nucleotides line up with TRBD2. The ends lost 6 bases at V and 9 bases at J; junction bases unmatched: 9. Germline-derived CDR1 and CDR2 are MNHEY and SVGAGI. This CDR3 contains 14 residues. The CDR3: CASRPGTSIGEQFF. The CDR3 DNA sequence: TGTGCCAGCAGACCCGGGACTAGCATAGGTGAGCAGTTCTTC.

The chain joins TRBV18 to TRBJ2-5, with a weak D call TRBD1 (5 bases). This CDR3 region has 13 residues. Trimming left V 1 base short and J 2 bases short, with 5 bases between. Germline values: CDR1 KGHSH, CDR2 LQKENI. The CDR3 nucleotides are TGTGCCAGCTCACCACACAGGCAAGAGACCCAGTACTTC. This codes for CASSPHRQETQYF.

A note on this clone: This specimen includes other DNA sequences encoding the same CDR3. V usage is TRBV6-5 and J usage is TRBJ1-3; possibly TRBD1 for D (6 bases). V lost 2 bases and J lost 3, with 14 bases in between. Germline loops: CDR1 MNHEY, CDR2 SVGAGI. CDR3 length: 16 residues. Here the CDR3 reads CASSYRGGASGNTIYF. CDR3 DNA: TGTGCCAGCAGTTACCGCGGGGGGGCCAGTGGAAACACCATATATTTT.

In this sample, this clone turned up once. The chain carries TRBV3-1 (or the pseudogene TRBV3-2) and TRBJ2-7; 12 bases map to TRBD2. CDR1 LGHDT and CDR2 YNNKEL come from the germline V gene (reference sequence). V lost 6 bases to trimming and J lost 4 bases; unmatched junction nucleotides: 10. This CDR3 is built from 16 residues. The chain's CDR3 is CASSRATSGGMYEQYF. As DNA, the CDR3 is TGTGCCAGCAGTCGCGCGACTAGCGGGGGAATGTACGAGCAGTACTTC.

The chain employs TRBV7-2 and TRBJ1-2, with TRBD1 identical over 8 bases. The CDR3 contains 16 residues. After removal of 0 bases from V and 6 bases from J, the junction contained 9 bases not matched to a gene. Germline values: CDR1 SGHTA, CDR2 FQGNSA. The CDR3 nucleotides are TGTGCCAGCAGCTTAGCCCTGAACCAGGGGGCCGATGGCTACACCTTC. This sequence encodes CASSLALNQGADGYTF.

This chain uses TRBV2 with TRBJ2-1; D unresolved. Germline CDR1 SNHLY, CDR2 FYNNEI. The CDR3 is 12 amino acids. With 6 bases removed from V and 5 bases from J, the gap between germline ends came to 8 bases. CDR3 protein: CASRLENNEQFF. The CDR3, as DNA: TGTGCCAGCAGACTTGAAAACAATGAGCAGTTCTTC.

With regard to this clone: Within the sample, other DNA sequences also encode this same CDR3. The rearrangement joins TRBV5-1 to TRBJ1-3; D ambiguous. CDR3 size: 14 residues. CDR1 is SGHRS, CDR2 YFSETQ, per germline. V was cut by 0 bases and J by 4 bases, with 8 bases left in between. The CDR3 spells CASSLDYSGNTIYF. The CDR3 region has the DNA TGCGCCAGCAGCTTGGACTACTCCGGAAACACCATATATTTT.

For the CDR3, the DNA is TGTGCCAGCAGCCGAGGGGGAATGGAGACCCAGTACTTC. Translated: CASSRGGMETQYF. The V call is TRBV6-5, the J call TRBJ2-5, with D possibly TRBD1 on 6 matching bases. From germline, CDR1 is MNHEY and CDR2 SVGAGI. Deletions cut 6 bases from V and 5 bases from J, with 13 bases between. CDR3 length: 13 residues.

CDR3 in DNA: TGTGCCAGTAGTAATAGGCCCTACGAGCAGTACTTC. Translated, it gives CASSNRPYEQYF. J is TRBJ2-7 and V is TRBV19; D is undetermined. Germline CDR1 LNHDA, CDR2 SQIVND (reference sequence). V gave up 4 bases and J gave up 2 bases, with 6 bases separating them. There are 12 residues in the CDR3.

V gene TRBV5-1 combines with J gene TRBJ2-2; 7 bases agree with TRBD1. From germline, CDR1 is SGHRS and CDR2 YFSETQ. V gave up 2 bases and J gave up 0 bases; unmatched junction bases: 4. There are 16 residues in the CDR3. CDR3: CASSFTGAPNTGELFF. CDR3 bases: TGCGCCAGCAGCTTTACAGGGGCACCGAACACCGGGGAGCTGTTTTTT.

This clone was picked up one time. This chain connects TRBV5-6 to TRBJ2-2; D is uncertain. From germline, CDR1 is SGHDT and CDR2 YYEEEE. Trimming removed 3 bases from V and 0 bases from J, with 12 bases in between. The CDR3 is 16 amino acids. Here the CDR3 DNA reads TGTGCCAGCAGCTCAGCCTGGGAAACGAACACCGGGGAGCTGTTTTTT. Translated, it gives CASSSAWETNTGELFF.

This chain's CDR3 is CASSPRLAGGQINEQFF. The CDR3 coding sequence is TGCGCCAGCAGCCCCCGACTAGCGGGGGGGCAGATCAATGAGCAGTTCTTC. The chain couples TRBV4-1 to TRBJ2-1, with TRBD2 matching over 14 bases. From germline, CDR1 is MGHRA and CDR2 YSYEKL. Trimming took 4 bases from V and 6 from J; bases not matched to a gene: 8. This CDR3 has 17 amino acids.

V gene TRBV14 combines with J gene TRBJ2-1; 13 bases align to TRBD2. Germline V gives CDR1 SGHDN, CDR2 FVKESK. With 4 bases clipped from V and 0 bases from J, the junction kept 12 bases outside the gene matches. This CDR3 comprises 20 residues. The CDR3 reads CASSPKLGLAGSSSYNEQFF. The CDR3 coding sequence is TGTGCCAGCAGCCCCAAGCTGGGACTAGCGGGGTCGAGCTCCTACAATGAGCAGTTCTTC.

The sample holds one count of this clone. The chain employs TRBV27 and TRBJ2-1; 11 bases agree with TRBD2. With 5 bases clipped from V and 7 bases from J, the junction kept 13 bases outside the gene matches. Germline V CDR1 and CDR2: MNHEY, SMNVEV (reference sequence). The CDR3 is 17 residues long. CDR3 sequence: CASSRITGGLAANEQFF. CDR3 bases: TGTGCCAGCAGTAGGATTACCGGGGGACTAGCGGCGAATGAGCAGTTCTTC.

V and J are TRBV2 and TRBJ1-4; 7 positions agree with TRBD1. Germline V lookup: CDR1 SNHLY, CDR2 FYNNEI. With V trimmed by 6 bases and J by 6 bases, 4 bases remained unmatched. The CDR3 contains 13 residues. The DNA for the CDR3 is TGTGCCAGCAGATCCGACAGGGATGAAAAACTGTTTTTT. This codes for CASRSDRDEKLFF. The full variable domain, with the rest looked up from reference TRBV2 and TRBJ1-4, is EPEVTQTPSHQVTQMGQEVILRCVPISNHLYFYWYRQILGQKVEFLVSFYNNEISEKSEIFDDQFSVERPDGSNFTLKIRSTKLEDSAMYFCASRSDRDEKLFFGSGTQLSVL.

The CDR3 DNA sequence: TGTGCCACCAGTGATTCCGGGACTAGCGGTTGGGCAGATACGCAGTATTTT. This encodes CATSDSGTSGWADTQYF. The V call is TRBV24-1, the J call TRBJ2-3; TRBD2 matches at 11 bases. Looked up from germline, CDR1 is KGHDR and CDR2 is SFDVKD. This CDR3 spans 17 amino acids. Trimming at V came to 2 bases and at J to 4 bases, leaving 7 bases not matched to a gene.

The rearrangement joins TRBV6-5 to TRBJ1-1; TRBD1 matches 9 bases. Germline V CDR1 and CDR2: MNHEY, SVGAGI. V gave up 2 bases and J gave up 10 bases; unmatched junction bases: 5. CDR3 length: 13 amino acids. Written as DNA, the CDR3 is TGTGCCAGCAGTTACGCGGCGACAGGGGGAGCTTTCTTT. Its translation is CASSYAATGGAFF.

The rearrangement uses TRBV5-1 and TRBJ1-6; D gene ambiguous. V was clipped by 5 bases and J by 5 bases, with 17 bases between them. Germline loops: CDR1 SGHRS, CDR2 YFSETQ. The CDR3 is 16 amino acids. CDR3 loop: CASRREGLIDNSPLHF. As DNA, the CDR3 is TGCGCCAGCAGAAGGGAGGGCTTAATCGATAATTCACCCCTCCACTTT.

J is TRBJ2-7 and V is TRBV7-2; D is perhaps TRBD2 (6 bases). The germline V gene encodes CDR1 SGHTA and CDR2 FQGNSA. V was trimmed by 1 base and J by 1 base, leaving 14 bases between them. The CDR3 extends over 16 amino acids. The CDR3 protein is CASSLGASVGSYEQYF. The CDR3 region has the DNA TGTGCCAGCAGCTTAGGGGCTAGCGTGGGTTCCTACGAGCAGTACTTC.

The count of this clone is one. The chain employs TRBV7-7 and TRBJ2-7; D is perhaps TRBD1 (6 bases). The CDR3 consists of 13 residues. Germline lookup yields CDR1 SSHAT and CDR2 FNYEAQ (reference sequence). V lost 2 bases and J lost 13, with 18 bases in between. CDR3: CASSLQTGTELYF. The DNA for the CDR3 is TGTGCCAGCAGCTTACAGACAGGAACTGAACTCTACTTC.

V gene TRBV27 combines with J gene TRBJ2-7; D call uncertain. V was cut by 0 bases and J by 1 base, with 10 bases left in between. CDR1 is MNHEY and CDR2 is SMNVEV in the germline V gene (reference sequence). CDR3 length: 15 residues. CDR3 loop: CASSLSRKESYEQYF. The CDR3 DNA reads TGTGCCAGCAGTTTATCGAGGAAAGAGTCCTACGAGCAGTACTTC.